What follows describes a single T cell receptor (beta chain). Germline V lookup: CDR1 MNHEY, CDR2 SVGAGI. The CDR3 totals 16 residues. The V end was cut by 0 bases, the J end by 4 bases, with 13 bases between. This sample is part of a study of blood T cell repertoires in COVID-19. Study information: Sample material is recorded as cDNA or gDNA derived from T cells, B-cell-depleted T cells, or PBMCs.

Original methodology: Counts of nucleated cells, estimated from reference gene primer amplification, were obtained. Clones were read by immunoSEQ multiplex PCR, and TCRdb kept only the in-frame ones, dropping some. The DNA was the basis for D and trimming; V, J and clone size are from that table. Here the sample spans over 300,000 clones, around 89% being singletons. This receptor was identified in a man between 18 and 29 years old who had recovered from COVID-19. Material for sequencing was peripheral blood. The chain links TRBV6-5 to TRBJ1-3; TRBD1 is a possible D gene (6 bases). The CDR3 coding sequence is TGTGCCAGCAGTTACTCGGTGGCAGGGGTAGGAAACACCATATATTTT. It is translated as CASSYSVAGVGNTIYF.